Each of the 5 T cell receptor beta chains below was sequenced from the same sample in a study of cytomegalovirus exposure and HLA in healthy donors (dated by TCRdb to about 2017). The method was the immunoSEQ multiplex PCR assay. The multiplex PCR relied on a mix of 60 forward primers for TCR Vbeta segments and 13 reverse primers for TCR Jbeta segments. The table comes from immuneACCESS by way of TCRdb, which keeps in-frame sequences with V and J called. Part of the clones is missing from these tables; in studies checked, under half for an unresolved V gene and the rest for unknown reasons. This sample gives approximately 120,000 clones in total; 73% of them show up just once. The ten largest clones add up to 4.8% of the sample. The material sequenced was PBMCs. All receptors derive from a man between 60 and 75 years old in good health and CMV-seropositive.

V usage is TRBV28 and J usage is TRBJ1-6; no firm D call. Trimming removed 4 bases from V and 8 bases from J, with 9 bases in between. Germline V gene sequence: CDR1 MDHEN, CDR2 SYDVKM. The CDR3 runs 13 residues. The CDR3 nucleotides are TGTGCCAGCAGTTCTCGGTTGGATTCACCCCTCCACTTT. Translation gives CASSSRLDSPLHF.

The V and J genes are TRBV10-1 and TRBJ2-5; no clear D. The V end lost 0 bases, the J end lost 1 base, and 6 bases lay between the germline ends. The CDR3 is 14 amino acids. Germline V gene lookup returns CDR1 WNHNN and CDR2 SYGVQD (reference sequence). CDR3 DNA sequence: TGCGCCAGCAGTGAGTCGAGAATCCAAGAGACCCAGTACTTC. This sequence encodes CASSESRIQETQYF.

This clone was picked up a small number of times. The chain employs TRBV11-1 and TRBJ2-7, with 10 bases identical to TRBD1. V trimming: 6 bases; J trimming: 3 bases; junction bases outside the gene matches: 8. The CDR3 sequence is 15 residues long. Germline values: CDR1 SGHAT, CDR2 FQDESV (reference sequence). CDR3 DNA: TGTGCCAGCAGTTTTGGACAGGGGGAGGGCTACGAGCAGTACTTC. Translating gives CASSFGQGEGYEQYF.

This chain links TRBV7-9 with TRBJ2-3; 7 bases are shared with TRBD2. Germline V gene data show CDR1 as SEHNR and CDR2 as FQNEAQ (reference sequence). V was clipped by 2 bases and J by 4 bases; unmatched bases: 12. CDR3 length equals 17 residues. The CDR3 nucleotides are TGTGCCAGCAGCTTATACATAAATCCGGGACTATCAGATACGCAGTATTTT. This codes for CASSLYINPGLSDTQYF.

This clone was picked up a small number of times. The V call is TRBV10-2, the J call TRBJ2-2; D might be TRBD2 (5 bases). Germline loops: CDR1 WSHSY, CDR2 SAAADI. V gave up 7 bases and J gave up 3 bases, with 12 bases separating them. This CDR3 has 14 residues. The CDR3: CASMRGRDTGELFF. The DNA of the CDR3 is TGCGCCAGCATGAGAGGGCGAGACACCGGGGAGCTGTTTTTT.